The 21 T cell receptor beta chains listed next were all sequenced from one sample in a study of graft-versus-host responses after intestinal transplantation. These receptors are not linked to any known antigen. Using immunoSEQ multiplex PCR, the repertoire was profiled, and TCRdb retains in-frame clones only, with some absent. Of 100,000 to 120,000 clones detected, about 94% appear once; the ten largest clones hold around 0.55%. The sequencing used unstimulated CD8+ T cells sorted from spleen or lymph node cells, collected before intestinal transplant. The origin of the receptors is a human donor who received an intestinal transplant.

The V gene is TRBV19, the J gene TRBJ2-4; D is perhaps TRBD1 (6 bases). Germline V CDR1 and CDR2: LNHDA, SQIVND (reference sequence). CDR3 size: 14 residues. Trimming pared 1 base from V and 2 bases from J, leaving 6 bases between. CDR3 sequence (DNA): TGTGCCAGTAGTATAGGGGGGCCCAAAAACATTCAGTACTTC. It is translated as CASSIGGPKNIQYF.

Concerning this clone: Additional DNA sequences in this sample encode the identical CDR3. The V call is TRBV7-3, the J call TRBJ2-1, with no clear D. The CDR3 sequence is 12 residues long. The V end lost 0 bases, the J end lost 7 bases, and 4 bases lay between the germline ends. Germline assignment: CDR1 SGHTA and CDR2 FQGTGA. The CDR3 sequence: CASSLTGNEQFF. Written as DNA, the CDR3 is TGTGCCAGCAGCTTAACGGGAAATGAGCAGTTCTTC.

V usage is TRBV15 and J usage is TRBJ1-4; 9 bases are shared with TRBD1. In germline, CDR1 is LNHNV, CDR2 YYDKDF (reference sequence). This CDR3 has 18 amino acids. V lost 2 bases to trimming and J lost 1 base; unmatched junction nucleotides: 8. The CDR3 nucleotides are TGTGCCACCAGCAGAATCAGGGACAGGGTGGGAACTAATGAAAAACTGTTTTTT. Its translation: CATSRIRDRVGTNEKLFF.

This clone was counted once. V usage is TRBV15 and J usage is TRBJ2-3; 7 bases match TRBD2. The CDR3 loop spans 15 amino acids. The J segment lost 4 bases and the V segment lost 5 bases, leaving 9 bases of the junction unmatched. The germline CDR1 and CDR2 sequences are LNHNV and YYDKDF (reference sequence). The CDR3 here is CATSAAGRGADTQYF. The CDR3 DNA is TGTGCCACCAGCGCGGCCGGCCGGGGGGCAGATACGCAGTATTTT.

CDR3 coding DNA: TGTGCCAGCAGCTTAGACCTCCCTTACCCACCCACAGCTAATGAAAAACTGTTTTTT. Protein: CASSLDLPYPPTANEKLFF. The chain has TRBV11-3 and TRBJ1-4; D is undetermined. The CDR3 sequence is 19 residues long. Germline loops: CDR1 SGHNT, CDR2 YENEEA. Deletions cut 0 bases from V and 3 bases from J, with 20 bases between.

This rearrangement joins TRBV11-2 to TRBJ2-7; TRBD1 might be the D (6 bases). Germline CDR1 SGHAT, CDR2 FQNNGV. With 5 bases removed from V and 11 bases from J, the gap between germline ends came to 19 bases. The CDR3 extends over 13 amino acids. The DNA of the CDR3 is TGTGCCAGCAGCACCCGGGACACCTACGCGGAGTACTTC. Encoded protein: CASSTRDTYAEYF.

The V call is TRBV15, the J call TRBJ2-3; perhaps TRBD2 as D (6 bases). This CDR3 comprises 14 residues. Trimming pared 0 bases from V and 3 bases from J, leaving 7 bases between. Germline-derived CDR1 and CDR2 are LNHNV and YYDKDF (reference sequence). The CDR3 spells CATSRETRTDTQYF. CDR3 DNA: TGTGCCACCAGCAGAGAGACTAGAACAGATACGCAGTATTTT.

This chain uses TRBV4-1 with TRBJ1-3; no clear D. The ends were cut back, 1 base at V and 3 bases at J, with 10 bases in the middle. This CDR3 is built from 15 residues. Germline assignment: CDR1 MGHRA and CDR2 YSYEKL. This CDR3 is CASSQGGVGGNTIYF. The CDR3 bases are TGCGCCAGCAGCCAAGGGGGTGTCGGTGGAAACACCATATATTTT.

This chain connects TRBV28 to TRBJ2-5, with D maybe TRBD2 (5 bases). The germline CDR1 and CDR2 sequences are MDHEN and SYDVKM. The CDR3 loop spans 14 amino acids. Deletions cut 3 bases from V and 2 bases from J, with 10 bases between. This chain's CDR3 is CASSFVREQETQYF. DNA of the CDR3: TGTGCCAGCAGTTTCGTCCGGGAACAAGAGACCCAGTACTTC.

The rearrangement joins TRBV19 to TRBJ2-7, with D perhaps TRBD1 or TRBD2 (5 bases each). The CDR3 runs 14 residues. The V and J ends lost 1 base and 2 bases respectively, with 9 bases between them. Germline loops: CDR1 LNHDA, CDR2 SQIVND (reference sequence). CDR3 sequence reads: CASSIGWGTYEQYF. Written as DNA, the CDR3 is TGTGCCAGTAGTATAGGATGGGGGACCTACGAGCAGTACTTC.

This clone was seen more than once but under ten times. The chain couples TRBV4-1 to TRBJ2-7; D is perhaps TRBD2 (5 bases). The V end lost 0 bases, the J end lost 1 base, and 10 bases lay between the germline ends. CDR1 is MGHRA and CDR2 is YSYEKL in the germline V gene. The CDR3 is 15 amino acids. This CDR3 is CASSQDDLASYEQYF. CDR3 DNA: TGCGCCAGCAGCCAAGATGATCTAGCATCCTACGAGCAGTACTTC.

The chain links TRBV19 to TRBJ2-1, with D unclear. The CDR3 extends over 13 amino acids. Germline V gene sequence: CDR1 LNHDA, CDR2 SQIVND (reference sequence). V gave up 2 bases and J gave up 6 bases, with 8 bases separating them. CDR3 nucleotides: TGTGCCAGTAGTATAACTCCCCCCAATGAGCAGTTCTTC. Protein sequence: CASSITPPNEQFF.

The chain recombines TRBV7-8 with TRBJ2-5; no definite D call. V dropped 1 base and J dropped 2 bases, with 20 bases sitting between them. Looked up from germline, CDR1 is SGHVS and CDR2 is FQNEAQ. The CDR3 is 18 amino acids. The CDR3 region has the DNA TGTGCCAGCAGCTTAGGGACGCGGTTCGGCAGCTGGCAAGAGACCCAGTACTTC. This encodes CASSLGTRFGSWQETQYF.

The rearrangement links TRBV4-1 to TRBJ1-2; unclear D gene. The germline CDR1 and CDR2 sequences are MGHRA and YSYEKL. V lost 4 bases, J lost 2 bases, and 11 bases lay in between. The CDR3 covers 14 residues. This chain's CDR3 is CASSPYDINYGYTF. CDR3 DNA sequence: TGCGCCAGCAGCCCTTATGACATCAACTATGGCTACACCTTC.

CDR3 in amino acids: CASSLNTGDEQYF. The CDR3 DNA is TGTGCCAGCAGCTTAAACACAGGGGACGAGCAGTACTTC. The chain carries TRBV7-3 and TRBJ2-7, with TRBD1 identical over 7 bases. This CDR3 comprises 13 residues. CDR1 is SGHTA, CDR2 FQGTGA, per germline. V lost 1 base to trimming and J lost 5 bases; unmatched junction nucleotides: 2.

The V and J genes are TRBV7-8 and TRBJ2-5, with D possibly TRBD2 on 6 matching bases. V was pared by 2 bases and J by 4 bases, with 14 bases between. The CDR3 loop spans 15 amino acids. Per germline, CDR1 SGHVS and CDR2 FQNEAQ. The CDR3 DNA sequence: TGTGCCAGCAGCTTAACGGGCCGGGGGTCAGAGACCCAGTACTTC. It is translated as CASSLTGRGSETQYF.

A single count supports this clone. V and J are TRBV6-5 and TRBJ2-1; possible D gene TRBD2, 5 bases. Germline CDR1 is MNHEY and CDR2 is SVGAGI. This CDR3 contains 15 residues. Trimming took 0 bases from V and 1 from J, leaving 7 bases between them. The DNA for the CDR3 is TGTGCCAGCAGTTACTCATCGGGGTCCTACAATGAGCAGTTCTTC. Protein product: CASSYSSGSYNEQFF.

CDR3 DNA sequence: TGTGCCAGCAGTTTATCAGGATTCGGGACAGGGGGCGGCCGGTATTATGGCTACACCTTC. This sequence encodes CASSLSGFGTGGGRYYGYTF. The rearrangement joins TRBV27 to TRBJ1-2; 12 bases are a match to TRBD1. The CDR3 runs to 20 residues. Germline V CDR1 and CDR2: MNHEY, SMNVEV (reference sequence). Germline trimming cut 0 bases from V and 5 bases from J; bases unmatched to any gene: 16.

This clone has only one observation. V is TRBV13 and J is TRBJ2-7; 7 bases align to TRBD1. The CDR3 loop spans 13 amino acids. J was trimmed by 1 base and V by 5 bases; bases with no gene match: 2. Germline V gives CDR1 PRHDT, CDR2 FYEKMQ (reference sequence). The CDR3 bases are TGTGCCAGCAGCGGGACAGTTTCCTACGAGCAGTACTTC. Its protein is CASSGTVSYEQYF.

The chain joins TRBV5-4 to TRBJ2-1; TRBD2 matches 7 bases. The CDR3 sequence is 15 residues long. CDR1 is SGHNT, CDR2 YYREEE, per germline (reference sequence). With V trimmed by 0 bases and J by 8 bases, 8 bases remained unmatched. The CDR3 loop reads CASSLGDYGRDEQFF. CDR3 DNA: TGTGCCAGCAGCTTGGGGGACTATGGCCGGGATGAGCAGTTCTTC. The full variable domain, in which reference TRBV5-4 and TRBJ2-1 provide the parts outside the CDR3, is ETGVTQSPTHLIKTRGQQVTLRCSSQSGHNTVSWYQQALGQGPQFIFQYYREEENGRGNFPPRFSGLQFPNYSSELNVNALELDDSALYLCASSLGDYGRDEQFFGPGTRLTVL.

CDR3 in DNA: TGCGCCAGCAGCCAAGACACTTCCTACGAGCAGTACTTC. It specifies CASSQDTSYEQYF. The rearrangement joins TRBV4-1 to TRBJ2-7; D gene unclear. In germline, CDR1 is MGHRA, CDR2 YSYEKL. The CDR3 has 13 residues. V lost 0 bases and J 1 base, leaving 4 bases between the germline ends.